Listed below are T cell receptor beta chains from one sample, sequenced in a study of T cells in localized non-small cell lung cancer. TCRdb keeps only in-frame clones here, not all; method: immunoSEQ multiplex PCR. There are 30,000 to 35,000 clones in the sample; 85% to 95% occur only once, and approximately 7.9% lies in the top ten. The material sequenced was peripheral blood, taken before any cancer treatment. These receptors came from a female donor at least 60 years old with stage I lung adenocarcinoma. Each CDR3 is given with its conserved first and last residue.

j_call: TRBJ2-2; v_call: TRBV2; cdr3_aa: CASSEKRGGTGELFF
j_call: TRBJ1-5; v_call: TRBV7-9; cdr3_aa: CASSQAEGNQPQHF
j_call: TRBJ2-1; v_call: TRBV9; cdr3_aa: CASSVASRRSYNEQFF
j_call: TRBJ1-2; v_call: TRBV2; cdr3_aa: CASSDEFGRSYTF
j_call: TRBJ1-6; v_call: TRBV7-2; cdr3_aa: CASSKGGGRGYNSPLHF
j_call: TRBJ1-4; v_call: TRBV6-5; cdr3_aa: CASSRGGATNEKLFF
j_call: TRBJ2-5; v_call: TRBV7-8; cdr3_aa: CASSERQGARRETQYF
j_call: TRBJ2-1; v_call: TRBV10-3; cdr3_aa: CAITNLLAGQESEQFF
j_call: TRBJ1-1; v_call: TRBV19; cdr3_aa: CASSSDSLGNTEAFF
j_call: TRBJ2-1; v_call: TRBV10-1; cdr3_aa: CASSKTGTYYNEQFF
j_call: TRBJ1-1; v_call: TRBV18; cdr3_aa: CASSPTENTEAFF
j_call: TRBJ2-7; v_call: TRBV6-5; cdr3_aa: CASSPGSYEQYF
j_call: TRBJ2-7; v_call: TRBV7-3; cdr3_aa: CASSTRQGFKEQYF
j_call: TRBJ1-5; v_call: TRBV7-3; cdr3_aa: CASSPDRGNQPQHF
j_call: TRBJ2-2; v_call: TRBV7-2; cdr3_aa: CASSRLTGGGSGELFF
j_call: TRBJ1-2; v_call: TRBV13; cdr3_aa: CASSSLGREDYGYTF